This T cell receptor beta chain comes out of a study of blood T cell repertoires in COVID-19. As handled by the study authors: Reference gene primer amplification in the assay estimated nucleated cell counts. The method was immunoSEQ multiplex PCR; TCRdb's version includes in-frame clones alone and lacks a portion of them. V and J calls and clone size are those listed in that table; D and trimming were worked out from the DNA. The sample has about 59,000 clones, about 93% seen once. CDR3 length equals 11 residues. Per the germline V gene, CDR1 is SGDLS and CDR2 is YYNGEE. V was clipped by 0 bases and J by 8 bases, with 3 bases between them.

The sample taken for sequencing was peripheral blood. The chain links TRBV9 to TRBJ2-1; D is uncertain. This sequence originates from a man aged 80 or over with acute or convalescent COVID-19. The CDR3 protein is CASSVGDEQFF. CDR3 DNA: TGTGCCAGCAGCGTAGGCGATGAGCAGTTCTTC.